The T cell receptor (beta chain) described here comes from a study of shared clonotypes between healthy human individuals (dated by TCRdb to the early 2020s). Regarding the study in general: Three men and two women, aged 18 to 49 years, made up the cohort. To increase sequencing depth and limit assay-specific biases, different laboratories used diverse techniques to prepare libraries and sequence TCR repertoires. Per donor, three plates each were used for CD4 naive and CD4 memory, two for CD8 naive, and one for CD8 memory. The study deeply sequenced blood TCR repertoires of about five healthy adults to estimate repertoire size and the extent of clonotype sharing between individuals. Between about 0.8 and 9 billion PBMCs per donor were obtained by leukapheresis.

General study outcomes and caveats: Larger estimated clonotype richness was generally found for naive subsets than for memory subsets. Compared with non-shared clonotypes, the clonotypes found in all four sorted-subset donors had higher generation probabilities. Pairwise subsampling indicated that sequencing depth was expected to affect the degree of clonotype sharing among donors. The genetic and exposure-history diversity represented was limited by the small number of donors. Sharing across a few donors was observed for around 4.8% of naive CD4, over 3% of naive CD8, 2.3% of memory CD4, and about 0.39% of memory CD8 clonotypes. Sampling was restricted to blood, and TCR repertoires in tissue are likely to differ from TCR repertoires in blood. Rarefaction of sorted-subset datasets indicated incomplete sequencing despite the large sequencing depth.

Measured from the cysteine to the phenylalanine, the CDR3 is 12 residues long. Left in the record is the CDR3 DNA by itself, 36 bases read in frame from the first base. Per the germline V gene, MDHEN is the CDR1 and SYDVKM is the CDR2. Trimming takes 7 bases off V and 8 bases off J; junction bases not matched to a gene: 7. The donors were healthy, HIV-negative adults who had no recently reported acute infections or vaccinations. All donors were Caucasian adults living in Nashville, Tennessee, USA. CD4+ T cells were enriched through magnetic negative selection, after which naive cells were positively selected on CD45RA and the remaining negative fraction served as the memory subset. Blood was obtained by leukapheresis, after which PBMCs were separated by Ficoll-Histopaque density gradient centrifugation and cryopreserved in liquid nitrogen vapor phase. Purity and quantity of every magnetically sorted T cell population were checked by analytical flow cytometry. From each sorted fraction, genomic DNA was isolated and quantified by UV absorbance on a Nanodrop 2000c.

Details on this clone: No antigen is known for it. Nothing much larger sits one base from this clone, and base qualities are not available.

Using the deep immunoSEQ assay, multiplex PCR amplified TCR CDR3 regions from genomic DNA. Extracted genomic DNA from each cell subset was distributed evenly across all wells of several immunoSEQ 96-well plates, and each plate was treated as a replicate. For sorted subsets, approximately 210 ng of genomic DNA, equivalent to 25,000 to 35,000 T cell genomes, went into each replicate PCR. Purified libraries were quantified with a Qubit 3.0 fluorometer, sized on a Bioanalyzer 2100, and re-quantified with the KAPA Library Quantification kit. Every immunoSEQ 96-well plate was sequenced on a separate single-read 150-cycle Illumina NextSeq 550 flow cell. On the authors' methods: Because the immunoSEQ output held only junctional sequences and lacked quality scores, the filtering could not match the filtering applied to full-length reads. To assign V/J genes and CDR3, sequences were annotated using PyIR, a Python wrapper for IgBLAST v1.9, with IMGT germline references. Reads were filtered out if the reads had weak V/J assignments (E-value above 1e-6), no CDR3, stop codons, out-of-frame junctions, or ambiguous translated residues. A V3J clonotype was defined by an identical inferred V gene, J gene, and CDR3 amino acid sequence. The percentage overlap between two repertoires was calculated by dividing the number of shared unique clonotypes by the size of the smaller repertoire. Three approaches were used to assess repertoire richness: RTK rarefaction, the Chao1 estimator, and Recon v2.1 estimates of unobserved clonotypes. Generation probabilities for all TCRbeta clonotypes obtained by the gDNA method from several donors were computed using OLGA. TCRdb's version of the immuneACCESS table is confined to in-frame rearrangements and falls short of the full clone set. An unresolved V gene accounts for under half of the shortfall where checked; the remainder is of unknown origin. That table gives V, J and clone size, and the DNA gave D and trimming. This sample lists roughly 2.2 million clones; around 92% were detected once. The ten largest make up around 0.4% of the sample.

Sequencing used naive CD4+ T cells from PBMCs. The cell subset or site label on this specimen signifies: CD45RA+ positively selected. The receptor's source is a man aged 18 to 30 in good health. Some clones in this sample may be carry-over from other donors' samples. The chain is encoded by TRBV28 joined to TRBJ1-2, with 7 junctional bases fitting TRBD1. The nucleotide sequence is TGTGCCAGCAAAATGACAGGGCGCGGCTACACCTTC. The translation is CASKMTGRGYTF.